The T cell receptor (beta chain) described here comes from a study of cytomegalovirus exposure and HLA in healthy donors. The ends were cut back, 3 bases at V and 4 bases at J, with 13 bases in the middle. The CDR3 totals 15 residues. Germline CDR1 reads MNHEY; CDR2 reads SMNVEV (reference sequence). Findings of the study overall: For presence/absence analyses, sequencing depth was assumed to be roughly uniform across donors. According to the study, around 150 TCR beta chains were cytomegalovirus-associated. Highest at DRB1 and lowest at HLA-C, TCR association rates differed among HLA loci in a later analysis.

The PCR used 60 Vbeta and 13 Jbeta primers. Generated by immunoSEQ multiplex PCR, the TCRdb table keeps only in-frame clones and is missing some. The sample yields 95,000 to 150,000 clones, 15% seen once. Turning to this clone: The antigen is unknown.

Sequencing was done on a sample of PBMCs. This TCR was sampled from a woman aged 18-29 years in good health and CMV-seronegative. This chain links TRBV27 with TRBJ1-3, with D perhaps matching TRBD1 (5 bases). The CDR3 protein is CASSLSRGYGNTIYF. The CDR3 DNA is TGTGCCAGCAGTTTGTCTAGGGGTTACGGAAACACCATATATTTT.